This paragraph reports one T cell receptor beta chain. This sample was included in a study of blood T cell repertoires in COVID-19. CDR1 is SGDLS, CDR2 YYNGEE, per germline. The CDR3 has 16 amino acids. The junction had 1 base not matched to a gene; V was cut back by 0 bases and J by 3 bases. Clones were read by immunoSEQ multiplex PCR, and TCRdb kept only the in-frame ones, dropping some. The data show around 300,000 clones, 90% seen once. The V call is TRBV9, the J call TRBJ2-1; 12 bases align to TRBD2. The sequenced sample was peripheral blood. The sequence derives from a woman aged 40 to 55 with COVID-19, enrolled during active disease. The CDR3 DNA sequence: TGTGCCAGCAGCGTAGGGACTAGCGGGAACTACAATGAGCAGTTCTTC. Encoded protein: CASSVGTSGNYNEQFF.